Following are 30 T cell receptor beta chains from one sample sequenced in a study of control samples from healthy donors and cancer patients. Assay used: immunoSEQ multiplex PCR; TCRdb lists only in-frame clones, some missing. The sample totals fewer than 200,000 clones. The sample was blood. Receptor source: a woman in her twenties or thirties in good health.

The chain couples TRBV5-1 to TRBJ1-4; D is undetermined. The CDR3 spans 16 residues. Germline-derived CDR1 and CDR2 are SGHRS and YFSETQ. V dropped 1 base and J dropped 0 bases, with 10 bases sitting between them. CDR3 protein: CASSLTLFATNEKLFF. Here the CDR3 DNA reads TGCGCCAGCAGCTTGACGCTTTTTGCAACTAATGAAAAACTGTTTTTT.

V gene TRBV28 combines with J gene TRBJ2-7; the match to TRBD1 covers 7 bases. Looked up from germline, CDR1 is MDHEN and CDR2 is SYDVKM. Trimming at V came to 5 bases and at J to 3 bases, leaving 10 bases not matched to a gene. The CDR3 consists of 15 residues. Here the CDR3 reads CASSIEDRYFYEQYF. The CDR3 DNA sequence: TGTGCCAGCAGTATTGAGGACAGGTACTTCTACGAGCAGTACTTC.

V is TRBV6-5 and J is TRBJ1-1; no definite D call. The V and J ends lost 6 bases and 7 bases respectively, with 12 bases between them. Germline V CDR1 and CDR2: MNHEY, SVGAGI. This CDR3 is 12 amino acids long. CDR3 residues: CASRADPLEAFF. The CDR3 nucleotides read TGTGCCAGCAGGGCAGACCCTCTTGAAGCTTTCTTT.

The chain's CDR3 is CASSEGSRNQPQHF. DNA of the CDR3: TGTGCCAGCAGCGAGGGTAGTCGCAATCAGCCCCAGCATTTT. The chain joins TRBV5-6 to TRBJ1-5; no firm D call. The CDR3 contains 14 residues. Trimming removed 4 bases at V and 2 bases at J, with 10 bases between. In germline, CDR1 is SGHDT, CDR2 YYEEEE.

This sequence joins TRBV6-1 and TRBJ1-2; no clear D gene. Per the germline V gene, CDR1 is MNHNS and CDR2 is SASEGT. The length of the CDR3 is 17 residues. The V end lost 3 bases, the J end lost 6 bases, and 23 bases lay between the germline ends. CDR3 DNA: TGTGCCAGCAGTGATTATCGGAGTCCCCGTTGGGTTGATGGCTACACCTTC. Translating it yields CASSDYRSPRWVDGYTF.

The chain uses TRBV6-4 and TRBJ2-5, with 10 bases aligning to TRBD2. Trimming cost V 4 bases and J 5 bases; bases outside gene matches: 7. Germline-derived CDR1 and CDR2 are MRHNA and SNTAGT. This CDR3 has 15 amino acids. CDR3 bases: TGTGCCAGCAGTGCGGGTATAGCGGGGGGTGAGACCCAGTACTTC. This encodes CASSAGIAGGETQYF.

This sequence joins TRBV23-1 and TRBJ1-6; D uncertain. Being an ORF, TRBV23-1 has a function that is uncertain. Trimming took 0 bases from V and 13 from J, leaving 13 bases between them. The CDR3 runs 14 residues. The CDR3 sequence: CASSQSVPVAPLHF. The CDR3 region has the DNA TGCGCCAGCAGTCAATCGGTGCCGGTGGCGCCCCTCCACTTT.

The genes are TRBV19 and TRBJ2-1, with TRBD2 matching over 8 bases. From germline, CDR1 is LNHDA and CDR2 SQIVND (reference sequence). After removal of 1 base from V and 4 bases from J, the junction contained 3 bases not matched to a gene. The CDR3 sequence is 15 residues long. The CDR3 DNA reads TGTGCCAGTAGTATAGCCGGGGGGGCTTACAATGAGCAGTTCTTC. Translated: CASSIAGGAYNEQFF.

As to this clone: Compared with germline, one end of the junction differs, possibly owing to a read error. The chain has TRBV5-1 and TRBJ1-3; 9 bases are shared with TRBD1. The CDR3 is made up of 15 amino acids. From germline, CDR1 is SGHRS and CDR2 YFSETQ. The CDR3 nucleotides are TGCGCCAGCAGCCCAACAGGGGGCACTGGAAACACTATATATTTT. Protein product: CASSPTGGTGNTIYF.

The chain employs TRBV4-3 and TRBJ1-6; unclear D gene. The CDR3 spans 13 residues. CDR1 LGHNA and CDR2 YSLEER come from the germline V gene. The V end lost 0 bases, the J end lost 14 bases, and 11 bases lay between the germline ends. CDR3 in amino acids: CASSQERLSALHF. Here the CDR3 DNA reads TGCGCCAGCAGCCAAGAGAGGCTTTCGGCCCTCCACTTT.

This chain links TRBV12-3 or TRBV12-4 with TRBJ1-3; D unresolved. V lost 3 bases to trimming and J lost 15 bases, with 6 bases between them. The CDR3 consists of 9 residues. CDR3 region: CASSFPPYF. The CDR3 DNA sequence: TGTGCCAGCAGTTTCCCCCCATATTTT.

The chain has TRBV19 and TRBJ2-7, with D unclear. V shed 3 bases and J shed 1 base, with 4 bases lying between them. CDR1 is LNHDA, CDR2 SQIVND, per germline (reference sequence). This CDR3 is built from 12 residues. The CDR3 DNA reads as TGTGCCAGTAGTATTGGTTCCTACGAGCAGTACTTC. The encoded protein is CASSIGSYEQYF.

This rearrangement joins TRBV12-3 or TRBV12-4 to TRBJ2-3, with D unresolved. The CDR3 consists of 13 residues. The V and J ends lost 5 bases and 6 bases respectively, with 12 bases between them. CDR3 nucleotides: TGTGCCAGCAGTCACCCCTTTGAGGATACGCAGTATTTT. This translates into CASSHPFEDTQYF.

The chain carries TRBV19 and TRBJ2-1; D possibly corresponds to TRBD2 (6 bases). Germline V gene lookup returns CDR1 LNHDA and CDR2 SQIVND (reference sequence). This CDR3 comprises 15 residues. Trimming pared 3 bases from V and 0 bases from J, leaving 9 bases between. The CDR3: CASSIAGSSYNEQFF. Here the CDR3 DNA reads TGTGCCAGTAGTATTGCCGGGAGCTCCTACAATGAGCAGTTCTTC.

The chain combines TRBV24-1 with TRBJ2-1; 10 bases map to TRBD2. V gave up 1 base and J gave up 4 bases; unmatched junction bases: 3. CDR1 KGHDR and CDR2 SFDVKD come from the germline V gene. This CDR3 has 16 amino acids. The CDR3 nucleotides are TGTGCCACCAGTGATTTAGCGGGGGGGCGGTACAATGAGCAGTTCTTC. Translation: CATSDLAGGRYNEQFF.

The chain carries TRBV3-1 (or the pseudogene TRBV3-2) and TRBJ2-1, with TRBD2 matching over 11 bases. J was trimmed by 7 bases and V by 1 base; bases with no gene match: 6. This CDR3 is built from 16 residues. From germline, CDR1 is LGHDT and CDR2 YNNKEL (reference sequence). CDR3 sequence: CASSQGLAGGGNEQFF. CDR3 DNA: TGTGCCAGCAGCCAAGGGCTAGCGGGGGGTGGAAATGAGCAGTTCTTC.

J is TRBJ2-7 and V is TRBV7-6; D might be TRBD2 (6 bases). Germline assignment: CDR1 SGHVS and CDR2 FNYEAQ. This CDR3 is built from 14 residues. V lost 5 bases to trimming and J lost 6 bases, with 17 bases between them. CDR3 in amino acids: CASSQTPRGGEQYF. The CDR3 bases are TGTGCCAGCAGCCAGACACCCCGGGGAGGCGAGCAGTACTTC.

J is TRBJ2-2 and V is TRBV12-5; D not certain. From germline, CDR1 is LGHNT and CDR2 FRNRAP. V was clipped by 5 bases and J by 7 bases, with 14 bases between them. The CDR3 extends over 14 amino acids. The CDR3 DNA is TGTGCTAGTGGTCGTGGGATGTCGGGCGGGGAGCTGTTTTTT. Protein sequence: CASGRGMSGGELFF.

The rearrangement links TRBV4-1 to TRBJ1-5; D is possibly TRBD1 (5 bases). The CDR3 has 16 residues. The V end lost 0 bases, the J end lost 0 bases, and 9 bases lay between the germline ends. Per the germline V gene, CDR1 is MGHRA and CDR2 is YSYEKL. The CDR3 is CASSQDGGYSNQPQHF. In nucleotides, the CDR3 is TGCGCCAGCAGCCAAGATGGGGGGTATAGCAATCAGCCCCAGCATTTT.

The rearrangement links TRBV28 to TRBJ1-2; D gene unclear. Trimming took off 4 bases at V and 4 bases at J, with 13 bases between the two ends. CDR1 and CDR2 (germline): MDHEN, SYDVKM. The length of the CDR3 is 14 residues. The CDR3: CASSSGQSLYGYTF. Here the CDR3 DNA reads TGTGCCAGCAGTTCGGGTCAGTCTCTCTATGGCTACACCTTC.

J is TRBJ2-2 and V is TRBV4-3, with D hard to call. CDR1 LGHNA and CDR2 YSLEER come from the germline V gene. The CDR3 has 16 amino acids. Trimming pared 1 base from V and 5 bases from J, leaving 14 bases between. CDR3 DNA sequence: TGCGCCAGCAGCCAAGTCCCCCGACTCGAGACCGGGGAGCTGTTTTTT. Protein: CASSQVPRLETGELFF.

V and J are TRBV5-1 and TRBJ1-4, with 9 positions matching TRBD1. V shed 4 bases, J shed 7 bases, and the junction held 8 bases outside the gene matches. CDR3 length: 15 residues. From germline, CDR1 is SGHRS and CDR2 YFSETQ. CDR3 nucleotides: TGCGCCAGCAGCATCCAGACAGGGGGTCTTGAAAAACTGTTTTTT. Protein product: CASSIQTGGLEKLFF.

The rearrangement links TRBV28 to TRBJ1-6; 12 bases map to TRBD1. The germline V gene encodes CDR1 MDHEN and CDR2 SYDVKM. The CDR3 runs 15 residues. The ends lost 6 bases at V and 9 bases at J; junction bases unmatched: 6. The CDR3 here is CASSGPGQGASPLHF. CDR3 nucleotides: TGTGCCAGCAGCGGACCGGGACAGGGGGCTTCACCCCTCCACTTT.

The CDR3, as DNA: TGTGCCACCAACCAAGGACAGAACACTGAAGCTTTCTTT. Residues: CATNQGQNTEAFF. The genes are TRBV3-1 (or the pseudogene TRBV3-2) and TRBJ1-1; the D gene is possibly TRBD1 (5 bases). This CDR3 spans 13 amino acids. Trimming took off 10 bases at V and 1 base at J, with 13 bases between the two ends. Germline lookup yields CDR1 LGHDT and CDR2 YNNKEL (reference sequence).

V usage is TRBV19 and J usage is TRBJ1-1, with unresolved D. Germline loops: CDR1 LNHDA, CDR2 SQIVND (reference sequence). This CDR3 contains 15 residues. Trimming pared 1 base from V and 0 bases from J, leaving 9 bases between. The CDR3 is CASSIGAAMNTEAFF. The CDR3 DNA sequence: TGTGCCAGTAGTATAGGGGCAGCGATGAACACTGAAGCTTTCTTT.

CDR3 sequence reads: CASRTLQGNYGYTF. In DNA, the CDR3 is TGTGCCAGTAGGACGTTACAGGGAAACTATGGCTACACCTTC. This chain links TRBV19 with TRBJ1-2, with D maybe TRBD1 (6 bases). Trimming cost V 6 bases and J 2 bases, with 13 bases left between them. Germline values: CDR1 LNHDA, CDR2 SQIVND (reference sequence). This CDR3 region has 14 residues.

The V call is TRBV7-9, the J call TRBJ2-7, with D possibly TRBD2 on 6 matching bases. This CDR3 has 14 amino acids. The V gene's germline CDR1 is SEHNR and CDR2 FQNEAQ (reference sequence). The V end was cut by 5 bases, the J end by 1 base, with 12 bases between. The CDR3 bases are TGTGCCAGCAGCCTGGGAAGCGGGTCCTACGAGCAGTACTTC. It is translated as CASSLGSGSYEQYF.

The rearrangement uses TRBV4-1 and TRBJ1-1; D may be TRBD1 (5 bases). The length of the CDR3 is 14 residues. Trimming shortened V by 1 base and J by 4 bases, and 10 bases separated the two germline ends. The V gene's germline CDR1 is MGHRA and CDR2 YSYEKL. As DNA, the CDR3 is TGCGCCAGCAGCCAAGCCGGGGGGAGCACTGAAGCTTTCTTT. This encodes CASSQAGGSTEAFF.

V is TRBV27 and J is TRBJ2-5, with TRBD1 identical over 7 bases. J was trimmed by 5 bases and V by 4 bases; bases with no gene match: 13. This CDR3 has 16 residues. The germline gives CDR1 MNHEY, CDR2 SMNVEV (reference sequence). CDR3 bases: TGTGCCAGCAGTTCCCTCCTACAGGGGATATACGAGACCCAGTACTTC. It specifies CASSSLLQGIYETQYF.

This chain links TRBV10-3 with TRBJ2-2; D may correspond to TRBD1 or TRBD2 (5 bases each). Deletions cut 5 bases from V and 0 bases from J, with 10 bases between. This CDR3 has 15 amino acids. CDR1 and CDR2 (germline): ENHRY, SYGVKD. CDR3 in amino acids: CAISWDGTNTGELFF. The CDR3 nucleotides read TGTGCCATCAGTTGGGACGGCACGAACACCGGGGAGCTGTTTTTT.